This T cell receptor beta chain was obtained from a study of blood T cell repertoires in COVID-19. The CDR3 is 14 residues long. V trimming: 4 bases; J trimming: 5 bases; junction bases outside the gene matches: 7. Germline V CDR1 and CDR2: SGHRS, YFSETQ. Per the original methods: For nucleated cells, counts were estimated from reference gene primer amplification. The method was immunoSEQ multiplex PCR; TCRdb's version includes in-frame clones alone and lacks a portion of them. Clonal size and the V and J genes are those of that table, whereas D and trimming came from the DNA. The sample includes some 110,000 clones, about 79% of them seen just once.

The receptor was isolated from an older man with COVID-19, enrolled during active disease. Sample: peripheral blood. This chain uses TRBV5-1 with TRBJ2-5, with 8 nucleotides matching TRBD1. The CDR3: CASSPDRGTETQYF. The CDR3 DNA reads as TGCGCCAGCAGCCCTGACAGGGGAACGGAGACCCAGTACTTC.